The subject of this entry is one T cell receptor beta chain. Its target antigen remains unknown. The sample holds no much larger clone one base away, and base qualities are not on file. Libraries came from the immunoSEQ multiplex PCR assay. The multiplex PCR relied on a mix of 60 forward primers for TCR Vbeta segments and 13 reverse primers for TCR Jbeta segments. A multiplex PCR assay on genomic DNA amplified the CDR3 region of rearranged TCR beta genes. Amplified TCR beta libraries were sequenced as 87-base-pair reads on the Illumina HiSeq System. The authors' pipeline ran thus. In a later analysis, 80 million or so unique TCR beta chains were counted across the approximately 620 repertoires, and approximately 9.9 million of these chains were shared by at least two donors. Raw reads were error-corrected and collapsed into unique sequences by a nearest-neighbor algorithm in which closely related sequences were merged to remove PCR and sequencing errors. V, D and J gene segments were assigned by aligning CDR3 sequences to IMGT reference sequences. For a sequence to be retained, at least a six-nucleotide match to both a V gene segment and a J gene segment was required. Rearrangements were called productive when the CDR3 lacked stop codons and stayed in frame with V and J; all others were non-productive. Following IMGT convention, CDR3 was defined as the stretch from the second conserved V-encoded cysteine to the conserved J-encoded phenylalanine. In an earlier analysis of around 570 of the donors, sequences lacking an unambiguous match to a single V gene segment were excluded. An earlier analysis of 450 to 650 of the donors called V segments functional above 56.7% productive rearrangements and segregating when the between-donor standard deviation exceeded 5%. To diagnose cytomegalovirus status from the catalog of TCR beta chain sequences, a statistical classification framework was built. In a later analysis, TCR nucleotide sequences were compared against IMGT/GENE-DB human TR gene sequences so that V and J genes could be assigned. Using the TCRdist pipeline, a later analysis assigned CDR3 sequences along with most-parsimonious VDJ recombination scenarios. In a later analysis, each TCR beta chain was defined by its CDR3 amino acid sequence together with its V-gene family, and reads without a unique V-gene family were excluded. To address suspected cross-contamination and a sequencing artifact, a later analysis removed 592 highly shared, low-generation-probability nucleotide sequences. In a later analysis, a clonal expansion index for each public chain was calculated from normalized within-repertoire ranks of inferred template counts. A later analysis computed generation probabilities with a VDJ recombination model fitted to out-of-frame rearrangements, and checked the results against IGoR. Hypergeometric tests were used in a later analysis to score TCR-TCR, TCR-HLA and TCR-CMV co-occurrence, with a repertoire-size bias correction applied to the TCR pairs. To estimate false discovery rates, a later analysis permuted the HLA or CMV assignments 20 times. In a later analysis, co-occurring TCRs were grouped with DBSCAN, and TCRdist sequence similarity was added when clustering was performed within HLA-allele-positive subsets. For co-occurrence clustering, repertoires with fewer than 30,000 or more than 120,000 public chains were excluded, along with four to six repertoires with anomalous nucleotide sharing. TCRdb took this table from immuneACCESS and kept in-frame rearrangements with V and J called. Such tables lack part of the clones; where checked against another copy, unresolved V genes explain under half of the gap, and the rest is unexplained. V and J calls and clone size are as listed in that table; D and trimming were resolved from the DNA. The sample profile shows roughly 180,000 clones; 80% to 85% of them were found once. Approximately 2% of the sample lies in the top ten.

CDR1 and CDR2 (MNHEY, SVGAGI) derive from the germline V gene. From the cysteine through the phenylalanine, the CDR3 covers 16 amino acids. The sequence is cut down to CDR3 DNA, 48 bases in frame from base 1. Clipping removes 0 bases from V and 1 base from J, with 3 as the unmatched junction base count. This sample is part of a study of cytomegalovirus exposure and HLA in healthy donors (dated by TCRdb to 2017 to 2019). For context, the study as a whole: An earlier analysis of roughly 570 of the donors reported over 250 Gb of sequence data and 95 million to 120 million unique TCR beta sequences obtained from roughly 170 million T cells. The number of typed donors differed by locus: 629-630 for A, B, C, DRB1 and DQB1; some 500 for DQA1; approximately 600 for DPA1; and some 470 for DPB1. An early release covering 500 to 750 HLA-typed donors comprised about 290 gigabases of sequencing data and around 80 million unique TCR sequences. A later genetic analysis used genome-wide SNP genotypes for about 60% of the roughly 670 donors, treating that subset as a discovery cohort. A later analysis re-examined previously published TCR beta repertoires from about 670 donors and added high-resolution HLA genotyping to investigate patterns of TCR occurrence. To predict cytomegalovirus infection status, the study combined high-throughput TCR immunosequencing, statistical association of individual TCRs with disease status, and machine learning. In the later analysis, no new phenotypic data were used to find candidate immune exposures; instead, reliance was placed on TCR beta sequences and their occurrence across donors. HLA typing covered class I and class II loci at four-digit resolution. The study profiled the T cell repertoires of hundreds of subjects by immunosequencing and related them to cytomegalovirus serostatus. An earlier analysis of 450 to 750 of the donors used high-throughput TCR beta sequencing to judge whether each TCR beta V gene segment behaved as functional or pseudogenic. All discovery cohort repertoires had been generated using a single sequencing platform. Donor age, sex, ethnicity and CMV serostatus were collected together with the repertoire data. Among around 400 genotyped donors of the cohort, an average of approximately 240,000 unique TCR beta nucleotide sequences was sequenced per donor, of which 15% to 20% were non-productive. The genetic ancestry cluster associated with self-reported Caucasian donors included over 65% of the 398 genotyped donors. Four or five DR-DQ haplotypes were handled as single units for association and clustering, since linkage in the cohort was strong. Along with the approximately 700-subject first cohort, a separate validation cohort of some 130 different subjects was used. The study aimed to test whether signatures of past pathogen exposure could be identified by cataloging public T cell receptors.

The cohort was made up of 500 to 800 healthy bone marrow donors. At the time of sampling, all cohort members were nominally healthy, though unrecorded immune exposures were likely present. The donor was CMV seropositive and belonged to the group of around 300 seropositive cohort members. A peripheral blood sample was provided by each donor, and peripheral blood mononuclear cells were used for TCR beta sequencing. The Qiagen DNeasy Blood Extraction Kit was used to extract genomic DNA from the blood cell samples. Findings and caveats that apply to the study as a whole: Most TCR sequences were observed very rarely across donors, whereas some public TCRs were present in many individuals. An earlier analysis of approximately 590 of the donors showed that most TCR beta V segments appeared in productive rearrangements either about 87% or about 30% of the time, which broadly matched IMGT annotations. A total of 150 to 200 TCR beta chains were listed by the study as associated with cytomegalovirus. In a later genetic analysis, a missense DCLRE1C variant was associated with V-gene and J-gene trimming of TCR beta chains, and the association was replicated in an independent cohort. Only TCR beta chains were sequenced in this cohort, and the absence of alpha or paired-chain data limited detectable features. In a later analysis, several top co-occurrence clusters were reported to appear linked to parvovirus B19, influenza, CMV and Epstein-Barr virus. The authors suggested that the approach could potentially be generalized to other disease states and immunological phenotypes. In a later genetic analysis, fewer N-insertions in productive TCRs were reported among donors in an Asian-associated ancestry cluster than the approximately 670-donor mean. A further reported finding was that TCR beta sequences accurately predicted the HLA-A and HLA-B alleles for most subjects in the first cohort. The only immune exposure information available for the cohort was CMV serostatus. Three of the identified cytomegalovirus-associated TCR beta chains were confirmed in vitro to be specific for cytomegalovirus antigens. The presence/absence analyses assumed that sequencing depth was roughly uniform across donors, and that assumption may not be true. In both the original and validation cohorts, the classifier was reported to diagnose cytomegalovirus status with high specificity and sensitivity. Because the 87-base-pair reads could not distinguish some IMGT-functional V segments, including TRBV6-2 and TRBV6-3, those segments were excluded. Because counts were too low, 15 to 20 rarely observed V segments, including chromosome 9 orphons, were excluded from the earlier analysis of 587 of the donors. Because HLA typing was missing for some donors at each locus, association tests included only the typed subset. In a later analysis, HLA-associated TCR beta chains showed more clonal expansion and lower generation probabilities than non-associated chains that were equally common. A later analysis found that most CMV-associated TCR beta chains appeared HLA-restricted, with HLA associations seemingly driven largely by CMV exposure. In a later analysis, TCR association rates were found to vary across HLA loci, with the most associated TCRs seen for DRB1 alleles and the fewest for HLA-C alleles. When HLA alleles, especially DR and DQ, strongly co-occurred, TCR associations were difficult to assign to individual alleles. In a later analysis, over 15,000 TCR beta sequences were associated with specific HLA alleles at a false discovery rate of 0.05. Correlated functional status among segregating V segments might reflect linkage disequilibrium, but an unknown experimental factor could not be ruled out. A cluster of highly shared sequence variants was judged likely to represent a technical artifact of the sequencing pipeline.

Material for sequencing was PBMCs. This receptor chain uses TRBV6-5 and TRBJ2-3; 8 nucleotides in the junction match TRBD1. The sequence derives from a woman under 30 in good health and CMV-seropositive. The CDR3 loop reads CASSYSVQGGTDTQYF. The nucleotides read TGTGCCAGCAGTTACTCGGTACAGGGGGGCACAGATACGCAGTATTTT.